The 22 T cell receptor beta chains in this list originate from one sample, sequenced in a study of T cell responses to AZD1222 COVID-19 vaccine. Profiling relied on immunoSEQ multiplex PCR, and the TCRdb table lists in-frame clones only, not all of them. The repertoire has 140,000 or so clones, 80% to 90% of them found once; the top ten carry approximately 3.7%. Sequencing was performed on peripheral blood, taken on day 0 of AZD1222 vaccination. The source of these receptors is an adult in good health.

CDR3 sequence (DNA): TGTGCCAGCAGGAGGGTAGGCGGCTACACCTTC. This encodes CASRRVGGYTF. The chain links TRBV28 to TRBJ1-2; D not certain. The CDR3 contains 11 residues. Germline V gene lookup returns CDR1 MDHEN and CDR2 SYDVKM. Deletions cut 6 bases from V and 8 bases from J, with 10 bases between.

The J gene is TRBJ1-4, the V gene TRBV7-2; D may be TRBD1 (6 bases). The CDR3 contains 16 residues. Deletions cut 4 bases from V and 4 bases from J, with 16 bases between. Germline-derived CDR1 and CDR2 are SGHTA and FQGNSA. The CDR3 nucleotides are TGTGCCAGCAGCTCAGGCGTAGGACAGCATAATGAAAAACTGTTTTTT. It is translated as CASSSGVGQHNEKLFF.

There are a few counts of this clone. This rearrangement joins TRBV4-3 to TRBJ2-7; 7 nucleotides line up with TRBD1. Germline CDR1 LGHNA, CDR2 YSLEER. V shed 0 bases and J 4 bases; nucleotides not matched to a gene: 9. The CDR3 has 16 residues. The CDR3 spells CASSQDQGVVWYEQYF. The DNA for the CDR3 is TGCGCCAGCAGCCAAGATCAGGGGGTGGTATGGTACGAGCAGTACTTC.

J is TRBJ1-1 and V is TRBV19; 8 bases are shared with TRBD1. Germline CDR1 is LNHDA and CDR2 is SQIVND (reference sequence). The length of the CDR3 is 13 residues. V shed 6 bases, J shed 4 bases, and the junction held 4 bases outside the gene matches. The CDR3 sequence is CASRDRVITEAFF. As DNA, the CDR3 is TGTGCCAGTAGGGACAGGGTGATCACTGAAGCTTTCTTT.

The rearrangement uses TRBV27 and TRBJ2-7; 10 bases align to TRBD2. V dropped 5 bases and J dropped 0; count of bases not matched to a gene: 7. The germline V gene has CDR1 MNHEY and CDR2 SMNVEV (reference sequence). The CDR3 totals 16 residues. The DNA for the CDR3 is TGTGCCAGCAGTACCTCCGGACTAGCGGCCTCCTACGAGCAGTACTTC. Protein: CASSTSGLAASYEQYF.

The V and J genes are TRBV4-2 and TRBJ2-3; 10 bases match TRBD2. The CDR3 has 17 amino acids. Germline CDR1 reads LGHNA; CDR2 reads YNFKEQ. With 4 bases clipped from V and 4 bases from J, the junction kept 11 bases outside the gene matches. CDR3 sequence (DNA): TGTGCCAGCAGCCCAGACTGGCTAGCGGGAGACTCAGATACGCAGTATTTT. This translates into CASSPDWLAGDSDTQYF.

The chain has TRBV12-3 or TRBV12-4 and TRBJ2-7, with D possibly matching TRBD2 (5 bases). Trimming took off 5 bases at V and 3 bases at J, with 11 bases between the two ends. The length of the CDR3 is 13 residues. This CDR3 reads CASSSGNLYEQYF. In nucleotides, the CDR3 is TGTGCCAGCAGTAGCGGAAACCTCTACGAGCAGTACTTC.

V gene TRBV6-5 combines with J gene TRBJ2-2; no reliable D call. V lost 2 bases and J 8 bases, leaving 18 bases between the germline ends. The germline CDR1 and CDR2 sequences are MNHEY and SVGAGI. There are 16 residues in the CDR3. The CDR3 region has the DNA TGTGCCAGCAGTTACGGGAAGGCACACGTTTATGGGGAGCTGTTTTTT. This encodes CASSYGKAHVYGELFF.

CDR3 sequence reads: CASSSPPYTEAFF. For the CDR3, the DNA is TGTGCCAGCAGTTCACCGCCGTACACTGAAGCTTTCTTT. V gene TRBV12-3 or TRBV12-4 combines with J gene TRBJ1-1; D is unclear. The length of the CDR3 is 13 residues. Trimming stripped 4 bases from V and 3 bases from J, with 9 bases between.

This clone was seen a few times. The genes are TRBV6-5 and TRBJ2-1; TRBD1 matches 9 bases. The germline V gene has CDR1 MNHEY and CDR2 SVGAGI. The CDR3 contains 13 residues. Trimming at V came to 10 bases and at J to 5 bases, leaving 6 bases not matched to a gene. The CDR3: CATTGTGNNEQFF. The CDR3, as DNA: TGTGCCACCACCGGGACAGGGAACAATGAGCAGTTCTTC.

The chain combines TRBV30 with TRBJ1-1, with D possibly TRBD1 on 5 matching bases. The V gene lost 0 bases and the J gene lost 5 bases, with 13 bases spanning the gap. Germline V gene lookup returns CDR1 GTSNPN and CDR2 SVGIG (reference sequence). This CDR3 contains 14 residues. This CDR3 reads CAWSVLGVGTEAFF. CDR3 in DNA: TGTGCCTGGAGTGTGCTAGGGGTGGGAACTGAAGCTTTCTTT.

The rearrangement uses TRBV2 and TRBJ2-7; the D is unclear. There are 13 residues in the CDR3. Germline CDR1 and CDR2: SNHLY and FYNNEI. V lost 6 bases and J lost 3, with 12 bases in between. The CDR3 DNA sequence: TGTGCCAGCAGAGTAGACACTAACTACGAGCAGTACTTC. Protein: CASRVDTNYEQYF.

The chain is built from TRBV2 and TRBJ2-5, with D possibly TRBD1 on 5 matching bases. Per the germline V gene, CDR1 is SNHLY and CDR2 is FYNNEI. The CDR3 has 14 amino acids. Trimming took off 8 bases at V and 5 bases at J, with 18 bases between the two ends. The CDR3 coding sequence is TGTGCCAGCTCAGGGAAGCCCACGCGGGAGACCCAGTACTTC. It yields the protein CASSGKPTRETQYF.

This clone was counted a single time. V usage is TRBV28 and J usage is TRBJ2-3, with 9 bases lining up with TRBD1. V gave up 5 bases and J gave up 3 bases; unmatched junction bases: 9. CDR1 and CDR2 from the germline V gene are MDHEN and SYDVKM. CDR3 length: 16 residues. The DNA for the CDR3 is TGTGCCAGCAGTCGAACCGGGACAGGGAATACAGATACGCAGTATTTT. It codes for CASSRTGTGNTDTQYF.

The CDR3 loop reads CASSSGRGTDTQYF. CDR3 nucleotide sequence: TGTGCCAGCAGTTCGGGGAGAGGCACAGATACGCAGTATTTT. The chain has TRBV6-2 or TRBV6-3 and TRBJ2-3, with D possibly being TRBD2 (5 bases). This CDR3 has 14 residues. The V end lost 4 bases, the J end lost 1 base, and 9 bases lay between the germline ends. Germline CDR1 reads MNHEY; CDR2 reads SVGEGT.

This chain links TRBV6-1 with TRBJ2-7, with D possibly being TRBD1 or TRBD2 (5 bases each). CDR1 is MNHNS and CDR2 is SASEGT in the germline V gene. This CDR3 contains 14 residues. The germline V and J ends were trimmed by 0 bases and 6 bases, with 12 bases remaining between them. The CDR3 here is CASSEAGPRREQYF. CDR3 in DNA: TGTGCCAGCAGTGAAGCGGGACCCCGCCGCGAGCAGTACTTC.

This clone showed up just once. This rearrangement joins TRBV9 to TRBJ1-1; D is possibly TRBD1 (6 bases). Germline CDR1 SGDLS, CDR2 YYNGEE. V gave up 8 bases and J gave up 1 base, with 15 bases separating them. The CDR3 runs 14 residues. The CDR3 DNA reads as TGTGCCAGACCCGGCCAGGGACAGAACACTGAAGCTTTCTTT. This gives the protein CARPGQGQNTEAFF.

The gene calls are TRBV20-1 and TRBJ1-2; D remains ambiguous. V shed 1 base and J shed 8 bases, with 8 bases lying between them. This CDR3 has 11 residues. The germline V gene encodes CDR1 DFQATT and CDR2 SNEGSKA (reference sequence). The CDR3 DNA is TGCAGTGCTAGAGTCGCGGGAGGCTACACCTTC. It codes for CSARVAGGYTF.

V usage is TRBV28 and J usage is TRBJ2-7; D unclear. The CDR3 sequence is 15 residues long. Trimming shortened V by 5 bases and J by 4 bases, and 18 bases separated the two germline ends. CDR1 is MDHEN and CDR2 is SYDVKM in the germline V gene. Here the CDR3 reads CASSPGSSADYEQYF. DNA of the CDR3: TGTGCCAGCAGTCCCGGATCGTCAGCCGATTACGAGCAGTACTTC.

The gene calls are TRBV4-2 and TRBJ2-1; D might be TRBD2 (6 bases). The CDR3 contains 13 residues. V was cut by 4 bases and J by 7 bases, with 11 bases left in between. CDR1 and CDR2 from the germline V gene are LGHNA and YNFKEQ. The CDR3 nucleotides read TGTGCCAGCAGCCTGGGGGGTCCGAATGAGCAGTTCTTC. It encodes CASSLGGPNEQFF.

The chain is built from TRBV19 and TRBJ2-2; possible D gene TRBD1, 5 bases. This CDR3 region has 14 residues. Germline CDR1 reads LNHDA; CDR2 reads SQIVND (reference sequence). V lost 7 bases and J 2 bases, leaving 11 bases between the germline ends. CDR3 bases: TGTGCCAGTATTGACAGCTATAACACCGGGGAGCTGTTTTTT. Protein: CASIDSYNTGELFF.

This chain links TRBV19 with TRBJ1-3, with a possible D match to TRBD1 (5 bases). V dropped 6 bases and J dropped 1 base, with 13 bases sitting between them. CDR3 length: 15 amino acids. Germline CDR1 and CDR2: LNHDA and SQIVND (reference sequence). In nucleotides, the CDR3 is TGTGCCAGTAGAGCAGGGATGTCGTCTGGAAACACCATATATTTT. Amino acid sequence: CASRAGMSSGNTIYF.